Shown below are 5 T cell receptor beta chains from a single sample sequenced in a study of blood T cell repertoires in COVID-19. Sequencing was performed with immunoSEQ multiplex PCR; in TCRdb, only in-frame clones are kept and a portion is missing. The sample lists about 140,000 clones, 65% to 85% seen once, with 3% to 4.5% in the top ten. The sequencing input was peripheral blood. These receptor sequences come from a woman in her fifties or sixties with acute or convalescent COVID-19.

This clone was observed once. This sequence joins TRBV6-6 and TRBJ1-1, with TRBD1 identical over 11 bases. J was trimmed by 0 bases and V by 6 bases; bases with no gene match: 6. CDR3 size: 16 residues. Germline CDR1 MNHNY, CDR2 SVGAGI (reference sequence). The CDR3 nucleotides are TGTGCCAGCAGAGGGGGACAGGGGGTTTTGAACACTGAAGCTTTCTTT. Residues: CASRGGQGVLNTEAFF.

The chain joins TRBV10-3 to TRBJ2-7; 8 nucleotides agree with TRBD2. The CDR3 runs to 14 residues. Per germline, CDR1 ENHRY and CDR2 SYGVKD. Losses at the gene ends were 3 bases for V and 2 bases for J; bases not matched to a gene: 3. In DNA form, the CDR3 reads TGTGCCATCAGTGATAGCGGGACAACCTACGAGCAGTACTTC. Its translation: CAISDSGTTYEQYF.

DNA for the CDR3: TGTGCCAGCAGCTTAGTCATCGTCGGGGCGGGGACAGATACGCAGTATTTT. It specifies CASSLVIVGAGTDTQYF. The V call is TRBV7-2, the J call TRBJ2-3; perhaps TRBD2 as D (6 bases). CDR1 SGHTA and CDR2 FQGNSA come from the germline V gene. V was pared by 1 base and J by 3 bases, with 17 bases between. This CDR3 spans 17 amino acids.

In DNA form, the CDR3 reads TGTGCCAGCAGCCAAGGATCCAGGGCGTTGTCACCCCTCCACTTT. Translation: CASSQGSRALSPLHF. V gene TRBV3-1 (or the pseudogene TRBV3-2) combines with J gene TRBJ1-6, with TRBD1 as a possible D gene (5 bases). V was pared by 1 base and J by 10 bases, with 14 bases between. CDR1 is LGHDT, CDR2 YNNKEL, per germline (reference sequence). The CDR3 runs to 15 residues.

The chain recombines TRBV15 with TRBJ2-7, with TRBD2 matching 7 bases. This CDR3 comprises 16 residues. Germline CDR1 and CDR2: LNHNV and YYDKDF (reference sequence). Germline trimming cut 0 bases from V and 9 bases from J; bases unmatched to any gene: 14. CDR3 loop: CATSRETPSGGFVQYF. CDR3 in DNA: TGTGCCACCAGCAGAGAAACCCCTAGCGGCGGGTTCGTGCAGTACTTC.